Below are 15 T cell receptor beta chains sequenced from a single sample in a study of CD8 T cells in ankylosing spondylitis. Each CDR3 protein gets one entry after TCRdb re-called the 5' RACE reads with MiXCR. Here the sample spans 200,000 to 250,000 distinct CDR3 sequences, roughly 25% being singletons. The sample consisted of blood, either unsorted or a sorted T cell fraction (not recorded which). These receptors were obtained from a male donor with ankylosing spondylitis or in good health (not recorded which).

This clonotype has only a few counts. V usage is TRBV12-3 or TRBV12-4 and J usage is TRBJ2-7, with TRBD2 identical over 10 bases. This CDR3 is built from 15 residues. V was pared by 2 bases and J by 5 bases, with 6 bases of the junction left unmatched. The CDR3 DNA sequence: TGTGCCAGCAGTTTATACCTAGCGGGAGTCCACGAGCAGTACTTC. Its protein product is CASSLYLAGVHEQYF.

This clonotype was detected once. The V and J genes are TRBV3-1 and TRBJ2-1, with 13 bases that match TRBD2. Per the germline V gene, CDR1 is LGHDT and CDR2 is YNNKEL (reference sequence). V lost 6 bases and J lost 8; bases outside the gene matches: 16. The CDR3 length is 18 residues. The CDR3, as DNA: TGTGCCAGCAGTTTAGGTACTAGCGGGAGGGCCGCGGTTGATGAGCAGTTCTTC. This translates into CASSLGTSGRAAVDEQFF.

This clonotype was seen repeatedly, ten times or more. V usage is TRBV9 and J usage is TRBJ2-1; 9 bases align to TRBD1. This CDR3 is 17 amino acids long. V lost 4 bases, J lost 2 bases, and 10 bases stayed unmatched. Germline V gene lookup returns CDR1 SGDLS and CDR2 YYNGEE. The CDR3 coding sequence is TGTGCCAGCAGCCCCCGGGGACAGGGCTTACCCTACAATGAGCAGTTCTTC. This codes for CASSPRGQGLPYNEQFF.

The chain couples TRBV7-3 to TRBJ2-4; possible D gene TRBD2, 6 bases. This CDR3 is 15 amino acids long. Trimming shortened V by 5 bases and J by 0 bases, and 11 bases separated the two germline ends. Looked up from germline, CDR1 is SGHTA and CDR2 is FQGTGA. The CDR3 spells CASSLAGRAKNIQYF. CDR3 in DNA: TGTGCCAGCAGCCTGGCCGGGAGAGCCAAAAACATTCAGTACTTC.

This clonotype was observed many times. The chain links TRBV5-5 to TRBJ2-5; 8 nucleotides match TRBD2. The germline V gene encodes CDR1 SGHKS and CDR2 YYEKEE (reference sequence). V trimming: 1 base; J trimming: 6 bases; junction bases outside the gene matches: 17. The CDR3 runs 18 residues. The CDR3 loop reads CASSLKQQLAEGGKTQYF. The CDR3 DNA reads as TGTGCCAGCAGCTTGAAACAGCAACTAGCGGAGGGGGGAAAGACCCAGTACTTC.

This clonotype was counted at least ten times. The chain links TRBV5-5 to TRBJ2-2; D not certain. V was shortened by 0 bases and J by 3 bases, with 9 bases between the two germline ends. There are 15 residues in the CDR3. The germline CDR1 and CDR2 sequences are SGHKS and YYEKEE (reference sequence). Here the CDR3 reads CASSLGPADTGELFF. CDR3 nucleotide sequence: TGTGCCAGCAGCTTGGGGCCCGCGGACACCGGGGAGCTGTTTTTT.

With regard to this clonotype: Because it lacks the conserved phenylalanine or tryptophan at the end, this CDR3 is likely a read error. The genes are TRBV20-1 and TRBJ2-7; D is possibly TRBD2 (5 bases). The germline gives CDR1 DFQATT, CDR2 SNEGSKA (reference sequence). The CDR3 loop spans 13 amino acids. Trimming stripped 6 bases from V and 2 bases from J, with 14 bases between. In DNA, the CDR3 is TGCAGTGCCTGGAGCGGAACCGCCTACGAGCAGTACCTC. Its protein product is CSAWSGTAYEQYL.

This clonotype was seen repeatedly, ten times or more. The chain employs TRBV5-1 and TRBJ2-2; D not certain. The CDR3 contains 15 residues. CDR1 is SGHRS, CDR2 YFSETQ, per germline. Trimming removed 2 bases from V and 4 bases from J, with 12 bases in between. The CDR3 sequence is CASSFTTSGTGELFF. As DNA, the CDR3 is TGCGCCAGCAGCTTCACTACGTCGGGCACCGGGGAGCTGTTTTTT.

The sample holds many counts of this clonotype. The chain uses TRBV20-1 and TRBJ1-5; TRBD1 agrees at 7 bases. There are 15 residues in the CDR3. V was pared by 6 bases and J by 4 bases, with 12 bases of the junction left unmatched. Germline assignment: CDR1 DFQATT and CDR2 SNEGSKA (reference sequence). The CDR3 nucleotides read TGCAGTGCCCTATCCGGGACAGCGATAAATCAGCCCCAGCATTTT. Protein: CSALSGTAINQPQHF.

This clonotype has a count of ten or more. For the CDR3, the DNA is TGTGCCAGCAGTGACCAGGACAGGGGGCCCTACGAGCAGTACTTC. Encoded protein: CASSDQDRGPYEQYF. The chain links TRBV25-1 to TRBJ2-7; 11 positions match TRBD1. This CDR3 contains 15 residues. Trimming took 3 bases from V and 2 from J; bases not matched to a gene: 3. Germline CDR1 reads MGHDK; CDR2 reads SYGVNS.

This clonotype was counted many times. This chain uses TRBV10-2 with TRBJ2-4; 10 nucleotides align to TRBD1. The CDR3 loop spans 13 amino acids. Germline CDR1 reads WSHSY; CDR2 reads SAAADI. V shed 6 bases, J shed 13 bases, and the junction held 9 bases outside the gene matches. The CDR3 DNA reads TGCGCCAGCAGCAAGGGACAGGGGTTGTTGCAGTACTTC. Its translation: CASSKGQGLLQYF.

This clonotype has a single count. The V call is TRBV6-5, the J call TRBJ1-1; the D gene is possibly TRBD1 (6 bases). CDR3 size: 15 residues. Trimming took off 4 bases at V and 3 bases at J, with 15 bases between the two ends. Germline CDR1 MNHEY, CDR2 SVGAGI. CDR3 sequence reads: CASSSQRGADTEAFF. In DNA form, the CDR3 reads TGTGCCAGCAGTTCCCAGCGGGGGGCCGACACTGAAGCTTTCTTT.

V gene TRBV5-4 combines with J gene TRBJ2-7; 13 bases match TRBD2. The CDR3 sequence is 15 residues long. CDR1 and CDR2 (germline): SGHNT, YYREEE (reference sequence). Trimming took 0 bases from V and 6 from J; bases not matched to a gene: 3. In DNA form, the CDR3 reads TGTGCCAGCAGCTTGGGGACTAGCGGGAGCATCGAGCAGTACTTC. This sequence encodes CASSLGTSGSIEQYF.

There are a few counts of this clonotype. The rearrangement uses TRBV29-1 and TRBJ2-5; perhaps TRBD2 as D (6 bases). The CDR3 runs 14 residues. With 6 bases removed from V and 5 bases from J, the gap between germline ends came to 19 bases. Germline assignment: CDR1 SQVTM and CDR2 ANQGSEA. CDR3 sequence: CSVDLGARGETQYF. In DNA form, the CDR3 reads TGCAGCGTGGACCTAGGAGCCCGGGGGGAGACCCAGTACTTC.

The chain joins TRBV7-2 to TRBJ2-5, with D perhaps matching TRBD2 (5 bases). The germline V and J ends were trimmed by 4 bases and 11 bases, with 11 bases remaining between them. This CDR3 has 11 residues. Germline V gene lookup returns CDR1 SGHTA and CDR2 FQGNSA. The CDR3 loop is CASSYTGGQYF. Written as DNA, the CDR3 is TGTGCCAGCAGCTACACCGGCGGGCAGTACTTC.